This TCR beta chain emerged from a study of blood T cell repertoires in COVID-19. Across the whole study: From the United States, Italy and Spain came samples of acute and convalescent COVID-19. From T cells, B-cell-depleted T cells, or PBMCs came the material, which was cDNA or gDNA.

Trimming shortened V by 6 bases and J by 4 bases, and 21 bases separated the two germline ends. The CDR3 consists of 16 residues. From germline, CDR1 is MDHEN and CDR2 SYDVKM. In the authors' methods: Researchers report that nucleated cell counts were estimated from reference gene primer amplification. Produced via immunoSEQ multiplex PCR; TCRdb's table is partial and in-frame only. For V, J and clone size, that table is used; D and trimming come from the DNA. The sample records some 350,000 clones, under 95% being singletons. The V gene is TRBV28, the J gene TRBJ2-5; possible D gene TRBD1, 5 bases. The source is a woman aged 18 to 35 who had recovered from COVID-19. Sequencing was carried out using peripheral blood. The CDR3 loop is CASSPRYLQGRETQYF. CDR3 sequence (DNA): TGTGCCAGCAGCCCCCGTTATCTCCAGGGAAGAGAGACCCAGTACTTC.